This entry features one T cell receptor (beta chain) sequence. What antigen it recognizes has not been identified. There are no base qualities to consult, and no much larger clone falls within one base. The CDR3 starts with the cysteine, ends with the phenylalanine, and has 13 residues. The kept DNA is CDR3 alone, 39 bases in frame from the first base. V has 9 bases trimmed and J has 7 bases trimmed; junction bases matching no gene number 6. CDR1 KGHDR and CDR2 SFDVKD are derived from the germline V gene. The 35 to 40 donors, aged roughly 6 to 95 years, were systemically healthy Caucasian individuals from Russia. Roughly 11 milliliters of peripheral blood were drawn from each donor into EDTA-treated Vacutainer tubes. Ficoll-Paque density-gradient centrifugation was used to isolate PBMCs, with at least 7 million obtained per sample. Total RNA was extracted from PBMCs with Trizol reagent, with at least 6 micrograms obtained per sample. For every donor, flow cytometry on a PBMC aliquot measured the percentage of naive CD45RAhigh/CD27high T cells.

The data were taken from a study of blood T cells in healthy people across ages (dated by TCRdb to 2015 to 2017). Study-wide context: In model experiments, template switching captured roughly one uniquely barcoded TCR beta cDNA molecule for every two T cells. To track age-related changes in TCR beta repertoire diversity, the study relied on deep sequencing normalized with unique cDNA molecular identifiers. Donors were grouped into four age groups: young (average approximately 15 years), middle-aged (39), aged (around 62) and long-lived (about 90). The study analyzed two additional independent replicas of 1 million unique cDNA reads from the same blood draw for two donors, one aged 18 to 30 and one aged 80 or older. To avoid experimental bias, donors of different ages were randomly spread across the sequencing lanes.

Libraries were constructed by 5' RACE. Sequencing instrument: Illumina HiSeq 2500. A second PCR of about 6 to 12 cycles was run with a J-beta primer mix and a sample-barcoded 5' primer. Each TCR beta cDNA molecule received a unique molecular identifier from a template-switch 5' adaptor carrying 12 random nucleotides. Each sample yielded at least 2.5 million CDR3-containing paired-end reads. The Mint cDNA synthesis kit, primed by a TRBC-specific oligonucleotide, was used to synthesize first-strand cDNA from all RNA. Following uracil-DNA glycosylase treatment, a first 18-cycle PCR with universal primers M1SS and BC2_uni_R was performed on all cDNA. Processing in the source paper ran as follows. For normalization, 1 million high-quality reads, each with a distinct molecular identifier, were randomly selected from each sample. Instead of being binned into consensus sequences, reads that shared molecular identifiers were thrown out. MiTCR, with a Q25 quality threshold and the strictest error-elimination algorithm, was used for CDR3 identification, clonotype clustering and error correction. A nonparametric unseen species model with Euler transformation was used to estimate lower-bound total TCR beta diversity. TCRdb took the public reads, trimmed them with fastp at Q25, ran MiXCR for clone calling and kept in-frame beta chains. Rows with one shared CDR3 protein collapse into an entry with the most common genes and DNA. In this record, the V and J calls reflect TCRdb's handling and not the investigators' own analysis. The sample table lists hundreds of thousands of distinct CDR3 sequences, over 45% of them with a count of one. The top ten clones comprise 30% to 35% of the sample.

General study outcomes and caveats: The CMV infection status of donors was not known, potentially confounding age-related changes in expanded clonotypes. The long-lived group showed more naive CD4+ T cells, fewer expanded clones and increased TCR diversity than the aged group, suggesting age selection. Bulk unsorted PBMC profiling prevented conclusive comparison of naive and antigen-experienced compartments. There was a strong correlation between observed TCR beta diversity and the percentage of naive T cells measured by flow cytometry. Observed TCR beta diversity per million T cells fell roughly linearly with age, and a significant reduction was already apparent by age about 43. Total diversity estimates from one million sequenced T cells were considered lower bounds and underestimates.

Sequenced sample: blood. The chain links TRBV24-1 with TRBJ2-3, and 10 junctional nucleotides match TRBD1. The clonotype was recovered from a woman in her sixties or seventies in good health. The DNA reads TGTGCCACCGAACGACAGGGGGCACATACGCAGTATTTT. Its translation reads: CATERQGAHTQYF.